One sample yielded the 13 T cell receptor beta chains listed below, sequenced in a study of blood T cell repertoires in COVID-19. Method: immunoSEQ multiplex PCR; TCRdb's copy keeps in-frame clones and lacks some. The data contain approximately 330,000 clones, around 92% of them singletons. The source material was PBMCs or T cells enriched from blood (not recorded which). Receptors originate from a young woman who had recovered from COVID-19.

The chain has TRBV5-5 and TRBJ1-4, with a tentative D call TRBD1 (6 bases). The CDR3 runs to 17 residues. Germline-derived CDR1 and CDR2 are SGHKS and YYEKEE (reference sequence). With 1 base removed from V and 5 bases from J, the gap between germline ends came to 18 bases. The CDR3 region is CASSLMVLLQGNEKLFF. CDR3 nucleotides: TGTGCCAGCAGCTTGATGGTTTTGTTACAGGGAAATGAAAAACTGTTTTTT. Full variable domain (rest looked up from reference TRBV5-5 and TRBJ1-4): DAGVTQSPTHLIKTRGQQVTLRCSPISGHKSVSWYQQVLGQGPQFIFQYYEKEERGRGNFPDRFSARQFPNYSSELNVNALLLGDSALYLCASSLMVLLQGNEKLFFGSGTQLSVL.

This chain uses TRBV6-4 with TRBJ2-2; the match to TRBD2 covers 9 bases. Germline V gives CDR1 MRHNA, CDR2 SNTAGT. With V trimmed by 2 bases and J by 4 bases, 5 bases remained unmatched. This CDR3 is built from 16 residues. The CDR3: CASSDGTSISTGELFF. CDR3 DNA sequence: TGTGCCAGCAGTGACGGGACTAGCATTTCCACCGGGGAGCTGTTTTTT.

V and J are TRBV9 and TRBJ1-1, with a weak D call TRBD1 (5 bases). The length of the CDR3 is 16 residues. Germline CDR1 is SGDLS and CDR2 is YYNGEE. V lost 3 bases and J lost 2, with 17 bases in between. Written as DNA, the CDR3 is TGTGCCAGCAGCGCCGCTAGTTCGACAGACAACACTGAAGCTTTCTTT. It encodes CASSAASSTDNTEAFF.

The rearrangement joins TRBV10-1 to TRBJ2-5; D might be TRBD2 (5 bases). CDR3 length equals 15 residues. Trimming removed 2 bases from V and 3 bases from J, with 13 bases in between. CDR1 is WNHNN, CDR2 SYGVQD, per germline (reference sequence). The CDR3 here is CASSEPEGRKETQYF. The CDR3 nucleotides read TGCGCCAGCAGTGAGCCCGAGGGAAGAAAAGAGACCCAGTACTTC.

The chain uses TRBV6-6 and TRBJ1-3; 8 bases fit TRBD1. The trim removed 7 bases at V and 2 bases at J, leaving 4 bases unmatched. This CDR3 has 14 amino acids. Germline V gene lookup returns CDR1 MNHNY and CDR2 SVGAGI (reference sequence). The CDR3 nucleotides are TGTGCCAGCACCACGACAGGGGCTGGAAACACCATATATTTT. Protein sequence: CASTTTGAGNTIYF.

The chain links TRBV4-2 to TRBJ2-1, with 7 nucleotides matching TRBD2. Germline loops: CDR1 LGHNA, CDR2 YNFKEQ. The CDR3 is 15 amino acids. Unmatched junction bases numbered 4, after V lost 0 bases and J lost 5 bases. CDR3 protein: CASSQDGRSNNEQFF. DNA for the CDR3: TGTGCCAGCAGCCAAGACGGGAGGTCGAACAATGAGCAGTTCTTC.

Written as DNA, the CDR3 is TGTGCCAGCAGCCAGAGCGGTACAAGCACAGATACGCAGTATTTT. As protein: CASSQSGTSTDTQYF. The rearrangement joins TRBV7-6 to TRBJ2-3, with D maybe TRBD2 (5 bases). This CDR3 spans 15 amino acids. The V gene lost 5 bases and the J gene lost 0 bases, with 12 bases spanning the gap. CDR1 and CDR2 from the germline V gene are SGHVS and FNYEAQ.

In this sample, this clone turned up a few times. The chain is built from TRBV28 and TRBJ1-1, with 7 nucleotides matching TRBD1. CDR1 and CDR2 from the germline V gene are MDHEN and SYDVKM. With V trimmed by 2 bases and J by 5 bases, 5 bases remained unmatched. The CDR3 is 14 amino acids. CDR3 DNA: TGTGCCAGCAGTTTAGCTGCAGGGGGAACTGAAGCTTTCTTT. This translates into CASSLAAGGTEAFF. The full variable domain, with the rest looked up from reference TRBV28 and TRBJ1-1, is DVKVTQSSRYLVKRTGEKVFLECVQDMDHENMFWYRQDPGLGLRLIYFSYDVKMKEKGDIPEGYSVSREKKERFSLILESASTNQTSMYLCASSLAAGGTEAFFGQGTRLTVV.

J is TRBJ2-5 and V is TRBV6-2 or TRBV6-3; unclear D gene. Per germline, CDR1 MNHEY and CDR2 SVGEGT. There are 14 residues in the CDR3. V lost 2 bases to trimming and J lost 5 bases, with 12 bases between them. This CDR3 reads CASSYGPPAETQYF. The CDR3 DNA reads as TGTGCCAGCAGTTACGGGCCCCCTGCGGAGACCCAGTACTTC.

This clone was observed once. The chain is built from TRBV5-1 and TRBJ1-2, with D unresolved. V lost 1 base to trimming and J lost 4 bases, with 14 bases between them. CDR3 length equals 15 residues. Germline CDR1 is SGHRS and CDR2 is YFSETQ. For the CDR3, the DNA is TGCGCCAGCAGCTTGCCCGCCGGGGAGACCTATGGCTACACCTTC. The encoded protein is CASSLPAGETYGYTF.

This clone was counted only a few times. Other DNA sequences within the sample encode an identical CDR3. The CDR3 bases are TGTGCCAGCAGCCAAGAGTCCGACGAGCAGTACTTC. Translated, it gives CASSQESDEQYF. The gene calls are TRBV3-1 (or the pseudogene TRBV3-2) and TRBJ2-7, with D unresolved. Germline values: CDR1 LGHDT, CDR2 YNNKEL (reference sequence). Deletions cut 0 bases from V and 5 bases from J, with 5 bases between. This CDR3 has 12 residues.

The CDR3, as DNA: TGTGCCAGCAGCGTAGAAGAGAATGAGCAGTTCTTC. This encodes CASSVEENEQFF. The J gene is TRBJ2-1, the V gene TRBV9; D gene uncertain. Looked up from germline, CDR1 is SGDLS and CDR2 is YYNGEE. Trimming took off 0 bases at V and 7 bases at J, with 5 bases between the two ends. CDR3 length: 12 residues. Complete variable domain (other parts from reference TRBV9 and TRBJ2-1): DSGVTQTPKHLITATGQRVTLRCSPRSGDLSVYWYQQSLDQGLQFLIQYYNGEERAKGNILERFSAQQFPDLHSELNLSSLELGDSALYFCASSVEENEQFFGPGTRLTVL.

This chain connects TRBV5-1 to TRBJ2-7; 10 bases line up with TRBD2. This CDR3 is 15 amino acids long. Germline trimming cut 5 bases from V and 3 bases from J; bases unmatched to any gene: 8. Germline loops: CDR1 SGHRS, CDR2 YFSETQ. The CDR3 DNA reads as TGCGCCAGCAGACCACTAGCGGGACTCGTCTACGAGCAGTACTTC. This encodes CASRPLAGLVYEQYF.